One and the same sample provided the 22 T cell receptor beta chains below, sequenced in a study of T cell changes during pregnancy in multiple sclerosis. Sequencing used immunoSEQ multiplex PCR; TCRdb keeps in-frame clones, though not all of them. This sample has around 40,000 clones; about 90% occur once, and the top ten carry 0.45% to 0.55%. The source was CD4+ T cells from peripheral blood mononuclear cells, collected in the third trimester of pregnancy. The source of these receptors is a female donor in good health, enrolled as a control in a pregnancy study.

The chain has TRBV5-5 and TRBJ1-3, with 7 bases aligning to TRBD1. Germline values: CDR1 SGHKS, CDR2 YYEKEE (reference sequence). The CDR3 spans 14 residues. Germline trimming cut 2 bases from V and 9 bases from J; bases unmatched to any gene: 8. In DNA, the CDR3 is TGTGCCAGCAGCTTACAGGGGCCTTATACCACCATATATTTT. Amino acids: CASSLQGPYTTIYF.

This clone showed up just a few times. The chain uses TRBV30 and TRBJ1-1, with 10 bases that match TRBD1. Germline V gene sequence: CDR1 GTSNPN, CDR2 SVGIG (reference sequence). The CDR3 extends over 13 amino acids. The trim removed 3 bases at V and 10 bases at J, leaving 8 bases unmatched. The CDR3 sequence: CAWSPDRGQGAFF. The CDR3 DNA reads as TGTGCCTGGAGCCCCGACAGGGGGCAGGGAGCTTTCTTT.

The chain is built from TRBV7-3 and TRBJ1-5; possible D gene TRBD1, 6 bases. The CDR3 sequence is 13 residues long. Trimming shortened V by 2 bases and J by 5 bases, and 7 bases separated the two germline ends. Germline assignment: CDR1 SGHTA and CDR2 FQGTGA. The CDR3 is CASSLGGDQPQHF. For the CDR3, the DNA is TGTGCCAGCAGCTTAGGGGGCGATCAGCCCCAGCATTTT.

This clone occurred a few times. This rearrangement joins TRBV5-5 to TRBJ1-1; D is perhaps TRBD1 (6 bases). Trimming left V 5 bases short and J 4 bases short, with 12 bases between. This CDR3 contains 13 residues. Germline V lookup: CDR1 SGHKS, CDR2 YYEKEE (reference sequence). Here the CDR3 reads CASSWGHRTEAFF. CDR3 in DNA: TGTGCCAGCAGTTGGGGACACCGCACTGAAGCTTTCTTT.

The CDR3 nucleotides read TGTGCCAGCAGCTTAGAAGGCCGGACAGGGAACGAAAAACTGTTTTTT. Protein: CASSLEGRTGNEKLFF. V gene TRBV11-2 combines with J gene TRBJ1-4; 8 positions agree with TRBD1. The germline CDR1 and CDR2 sequences are SGHAT and FQNNGV. The CDR3 contains 16 residues. Unmatched junction bases numbered 8, after V lost 0 bases and J lost 8 bases.

This rearrangement joins TRBV21-1 to TRBJ2-2; the table's TRBD1 call for D was not verified on the DNA. TRBV21-1 is a pseudogene locus. The CDR3 length is 16 residues. CDR3 DNA sequence: TGTGCCAGCAGCAAAGTGATCAGGGAACCCACCGGGGAGCTGTTTTTT. Protein sequence: CASSKVIREPTGELFF.

V is TRBV5-4 and J is TRBJ2-3, with TRBD2 matching over 7 bases. Germline values: CDR1 SGHNT, CDR2 YYREEE (reference sequence). V lost 4 bases, J lost 8 bases, and 13 bases stayed unmatched. The CDR3 consists of 15 residues. CDR3 protein: CASSPRTRGVATQYF. Written as DNA, the CDR3 is TGTGCCAGCAGCCCTAGGACTAGGGGAGTAGCTACGCAGTATTTT. Full variable domain (missing parts from reference TRBV5-4 and TRBJ2-3): ETGVTQSPTHLIKTRGQQVTLRCSSQSGHNTVSWYQQALGQGPQFIFQYYREEENGRGNFPPRFSGLQFPNYSSELNVNALELDDSALYLCASSPRTRGVATQYFGPGTRLTVL.

This chain joins TRBV2 and TRBJ2-1; 9 bases are a match to TRBD1. The ends lost 6 bases at V and 4 bases at J; junction bases unmatched: 4. The length of the CDR3 is 14 residues. Germline-derived CDR1 and CDR2 are SNHLY and FYNNEI. In DNA, the CDR3 is TGTGCCAGCAGACCGGGACAGGGTTACAATGAGCAGTTCTTC. Its protein product is CASRPGQGYNEQFF.

In its sample, this clone was seen a few times. The CDR3 DNA reads TGTGCCAGCAGCTTAGCTTCGACTAGCGGACAAAATGAGCAGTTCTTC. Encoded protein: CASSLASTSGQNEQFF. The chain recombines TRBV7-2 with TRBJ2-1; 9 bases match TRBD2. Germline assignment: CDR1 SGHTA and CDR2 FQGNSA. This CDR3 has 16 amino acids. The junction had 7 bases not matched to a gene; V was cut back by 0 bases and J by 7 bases.

The CDR3 reads CASSSIAGGMGEQFF. The CDR3 nucleotides read TGCGCCAGCAGCAGTATAGCGGGAGGTATGGGTGAGCAGTTCTTC. The chain recombines TRBV5-1 with TRBJ2-1; 10 nucleotides line up with TRBD2. Germline CDR1 reads SGHRS; CDR2 reads YFSETQ. The trim removed 4 bases at V and 9 bases at J, leaving 10 bases unmatched. The CDR3 has 15 residues.

The chain combines TRBV6-5 with TRBJ1-3, with unresolved D. Germline loops: CDR1 MNHEY, CDR2 SVGAGI. The CDR3 covers 11 residues. The V gene lost 8 bases and the J gene lost 4 bases, with 6 bases spanning the gap. CDR3 bases: TGTGCCAGCCTCCTCGGAAACACCATATATTTT. This translates into CASLLGNTIYF.

This clone has just a few counts. V usage is TRBV28 and J usage is TRBJ2-7, with 7 bases identical to TRBD2. The trim removed 3 bases at V and 3 bases at J, leaving 8 bases unmatched. From germline, CDR1 is MDHEN and CDR2 SYDVKM. CDR3 length: 15 residues. The CDR3 sequence is CASSLLGGSLYEQYF. For the CDR3, the DNA is TGTGCCAGCAGTTTGTTGGGAGGGTCCCTCTACGAGCAGTACTTC. The full variable domain, with the rest looked up from reference TRBV28 and TRBJ2-7, is DVKVTQSSRYLVKRTGEKVFLECVQDMDHENMFWYRQDPGLGLRLIYFSYDVKMKEKGDIPEGYSVSREKKERFSLILESASTNQTSMYLCASSLLGGSLYEQYFGPGTRLTVT.

The chain links TRBV18 to TRBJ2-7; the D gene is possibly TRBD1 (6 bases). CDR3 length: 14 residues. Trimming left V 5 bases short and J 2 bases short, with 13 bases between. Germline V gives CDR1 KGHSH, CDR2 LQKENI. The CDR3 is CASSGQPTPYEQYF. CDR3 in DNA: TGTGCCAGCTCAGGACAGCCTACTCCCTACGAGCAGTACTTC.

The chain combines TRBV5-1 with TRBJ2-7, with 10 bases identical to TRBD1. CDR1 and CDR2 from the germline V gene are SGHRS and YFSETQ. With 4 bases clipped from V and 1 base from J, the junction kept 11 bases outside the gene matches. This CDR3 spans 17 amino acids. In DNA form, the CDR3 reads TGCGCCAGCAGCCCACGGACGGGACAGGGGAAATCCTACGAGCAGTACTTC. It encodes CASSPRTGQGKSYEQYF.

This chain connects TRBV5-6 to TRBJ1-3; no definite D call. In germline, CDR1 is SGHDT, CDR2 YYEEEE. Trimming took 4 bases from V and 2 from J, leaving 16 bases between them. CDR3 size: 16 residues. CDR3 residues: CASSEMPGATGNTIYF. The DNA for the CDR3 is TGTGCCAGCAGCGAGATGCCGGGTGCCACTGGAAACACCATATATTTT.

The V and J genes are TRBV5-4 and TRBJ2-7, with 11 bases matching TRBD1. This CDR3 spans 17 amino acids. The J segment lost 3 bases and the V segment lost 4 bases, leaving 12 bases of the junction unmatched. CDR1 and CDR2 (germline): SGHNT, YYREEE (reference sequence). The CDR3 DNA reads TGTGCCAGCAGCCCTGGAGGCTGGACAGGGGGCCACTACGAGCAGTACTTC. Its translation is CASSPGGWTGGHYEQYF.

This chain joins TRBV9 and TRBJ2-5; TRBD2 might be the D (6 bases). The ends were cut back, 0 bases at V and 4 bases at J, with 16 bases in the middle. The germline V gene encodes CDR1 SGDLS and CDR2 YYNGEE. This CDR3 region has 16 residues. CDR3 nucleotide sequence: TGTGCCAGCAGCGTAGCTCCAGCCGGAGGGATAGAGACCCAGTACTTC. It specifies CASSVAPAGGIETQYF.

This clone was detected only a few times. This chain connects TRBV9 to TRBJ2-3; D may be TRBD2 (6 bases). Between the trimmed V and J ends, which lost 3 bases and 5 bases, there was a span of 16 bases. Germline CDR1 SGDLS, CDR2 YYNGEE. The CDR3 spans 15 residues. CDR3 region: CASSAKRLVGDTQYF. In DNA, the CDR3 is TGTGCCAGCAGCGCGAAGCGACTAGTAGGAGATACGCAGTATTTT.

This clone has only one observation. The chain couples TRBV6-1 to TRBJ2-5; 8 nucleotides line up with TRBD2. CDR3 length: 15 residues. V dropped 4 bases and J dropped 2; count of bases not matched to a gene: 6. The germline gives CDR1 MNHNS, CDR2 SASEGT. DNA of the CDR3: TGTGCCAGCAGTGCCGGGTTAGCGGGACAAGAGACCCAGTACTTC. Its translation: CASSAGLAGQETQYF.

V usage is TRBV11-2 and J usage is TRBJ2-1, with 13 bases identical to TRBD2. This CDR3 has 17 amino acids. Germline V gene lookup returns CDR1 SGHAT and CDR2 FQNNGV. V was clipped by 4 bases and J by 6 bases; unmatched bases: 9. This CDR3 is CASSSRLAGGVSNEQFF. CDR3 sequence (DNA): TGTGCCAGCAGCTCGCGACTAGCGGGGGGCGTAAGCAATGAGCAGTTCTTC. The variable domain in full, with the rest retrieved from reference TRBV11-2 and TRBJ2-1, is EAGVAQSPRYKIIEKRQSVAFWCNPISGHATLYWYQQILGQGPKLLIQFQNNGVVDDSQLPKDRFSAERLKGVDSTLKIQPAKLEDSAVYLCASSSRLAGGVSNEQFFGPGTRLTVL.

This chain connects TRBV30 to TRBJ1-5; D is ambiguous. Trimming left V 0 bases short and J 5 bases short, with 8 bases between. CDR3 length: 13 amino acids. The germline V gene has CDR1 GTSNPN and CDR2 SVGIG (reference sequence). CDR3 protein: CAWSVRADQPQHF. CDR3 nucleotide sequence: TGTGCCTGGAGTGTGAGGGCGGATCAGCCCCAGCATTTT. The complete variable domain, with remaining parts taken from reference TRBV30 and TRBJ1-5, reads SQTIHQWPATLVQPVGSPLSLECTVEGTSNPNLYWYRQAAGRGLQLLFYSVGIGQISSEVPQNLSASRPQDRQFILSSKKLLLSDSGFYLCAWSVRADQPQHFGDGTRLSIL.

The rearrangement uses TRBV6-1 and TRBJ1-2; possibly TRBD1 for D (5 bases). The V end was cut by 8 bases, the J end by 4 bases, with 20 bases between. This CDR3 has 15 residues. Per germline, CDR1 MNHNS and CDR2 SASEGT. The CDR3 loop is CASAQKRDSVYGYTF. Here the CDR3 DNA reads TGTGCCAGCGCCCAAAAGAGGGACTCTGTCTATGGCTACACCTTC.